Sequencing of this T cell receptor (beta chain) was carried out in a study of T cell responses to AZD1222 COVID-19 vaccine. The table came from immunoSEQ multiplex PCR; TCRdb's copy has only in-frame clones and leaves some out. The sample gives approximately 100,000 clones, 70% to 90% of which show up once; roughly a sixth is in the top ten. In the case of this clone: Its antigen is currently unknown.

General observations from the study: Samples come after the peak T cell response, not at day 14. Per reports, nearly half of all spike-specific TCRs target regions that are unmutated in variants. Females made up more of the donors, who were largely white British, and clonal diversity may have come out too low.

This CDR3 comprises 17 residues. Germline values: CDR1 SGHRS, CDR2 YFSETQ. J lost 8 bases, V lost 4 bases, and 14 bases had no gene match. The sample in question was peripheral blood, obtained on day 0 of AZD1222 vaccination. J is TRBJ2-1 and V is TRBV5-1, with 11 positions matching TRBD1. The clonotype was recovered from an adult in good health. The DNA of the CDR3 is TGCGCCAGCAGCCCGACCCCGTCCGGACAGGGGGCCGATGAGCAGTTCTTC. Translation: CASSPTPSGQGADEQFF.